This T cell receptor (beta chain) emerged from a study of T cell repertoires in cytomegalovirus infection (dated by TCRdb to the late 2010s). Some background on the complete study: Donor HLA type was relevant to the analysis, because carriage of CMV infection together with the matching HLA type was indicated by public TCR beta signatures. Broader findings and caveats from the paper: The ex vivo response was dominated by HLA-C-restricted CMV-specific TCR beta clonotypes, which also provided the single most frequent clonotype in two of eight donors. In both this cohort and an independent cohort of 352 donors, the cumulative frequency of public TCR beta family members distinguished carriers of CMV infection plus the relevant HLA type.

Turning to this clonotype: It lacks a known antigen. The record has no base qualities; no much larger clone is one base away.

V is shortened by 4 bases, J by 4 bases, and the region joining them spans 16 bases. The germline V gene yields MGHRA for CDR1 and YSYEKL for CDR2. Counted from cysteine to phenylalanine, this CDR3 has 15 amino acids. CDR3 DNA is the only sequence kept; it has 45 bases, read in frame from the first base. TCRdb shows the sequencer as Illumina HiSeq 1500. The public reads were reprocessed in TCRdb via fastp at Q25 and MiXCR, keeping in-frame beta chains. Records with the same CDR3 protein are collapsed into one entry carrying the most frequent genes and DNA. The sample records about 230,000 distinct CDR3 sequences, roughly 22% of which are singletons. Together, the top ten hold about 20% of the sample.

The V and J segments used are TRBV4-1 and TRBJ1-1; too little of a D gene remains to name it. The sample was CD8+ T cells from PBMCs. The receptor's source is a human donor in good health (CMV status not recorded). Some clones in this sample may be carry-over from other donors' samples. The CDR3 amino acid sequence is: CASSREPASSTEAFF. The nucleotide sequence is TGCGCCAGCAGCCGAGAGCCTGCAAGCAGCACTGAAGCTTTCTTT.